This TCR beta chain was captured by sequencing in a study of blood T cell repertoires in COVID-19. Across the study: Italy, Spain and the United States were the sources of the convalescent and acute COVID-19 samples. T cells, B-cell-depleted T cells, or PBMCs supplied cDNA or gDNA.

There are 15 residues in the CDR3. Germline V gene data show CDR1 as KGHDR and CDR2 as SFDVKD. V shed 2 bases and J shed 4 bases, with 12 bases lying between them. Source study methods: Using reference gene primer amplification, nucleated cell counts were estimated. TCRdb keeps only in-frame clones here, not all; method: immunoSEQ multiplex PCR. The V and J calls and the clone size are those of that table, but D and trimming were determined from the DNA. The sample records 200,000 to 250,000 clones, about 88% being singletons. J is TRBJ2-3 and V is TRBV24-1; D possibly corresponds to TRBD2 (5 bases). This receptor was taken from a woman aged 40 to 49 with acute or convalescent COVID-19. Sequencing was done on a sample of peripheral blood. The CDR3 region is CATSDSYGVSDTQYF. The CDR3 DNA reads TGTGCCACCAGTGATTCTTACGGGGTTTCAGATACGCAGTATTTT.